The 19 T cell receptor beta chains in this list originate from one sample, sequenced in a study of blood T cells in healthy people across ages. Together with a sample-barcoded 5' primer, a J-beta primer mix was included in a second PCR lasting 7 to 11 cycles. TCRdb re-called the 5' RACE reads with MiXCR, one entry per CDR3 protein. The sample has about 580,000 distinct CDR3 sequences; less than 60% are singletons. Source material: blood. The receptors here all came from a man older than 75 in good health.

This clonotype has a count of ten or more. The genes are TRBV29-1 and TRBJ2-1; 7 bases are shared with TRBD1. Unmatched junction bases numbered 3, after V lost 2 bases and J lost 5 bases. Per the germline V gene, CDR1 is SQVTM and CDR2 is ANQGSEA. The CDR3 covers 13 residues. This chain's CDR3 is CSVERDRDNEQFF. The CDR3 DNA sequence: TGCAGCGTTGAACGAGACAGGGACAATGAGCAGTTCTTC.

The V and J genes are TRBV4-2 and TRBJ2-1; 9 nucleotides match TRBD2. The germline V gene encodes CDR1 LGHNA and CDR2 YNFKEQ. CDR3 length: 16 amino acids. The V and J ends lost 4 bases and 8 bases, in that order; junction bases with no gene match: 12. The CDR3 nucleotides read TGTGCCAGCAGCCGTCTCGGCGCTAGCGGGATTGATGAGCAGTTCTTC. Its protein product is CASSRLGASGIDEQFF.

The V and J genes are TRBV15 and TRBJ2-3; no clear D. Per the germline V gene, CDR1 is LNHNV and CDR2 is YYDKDF (reference sequence). The CDR3 loop spans 12 amino acids. V was shortened by 9 bases and J by 2 bases, with 9 bases between the two germline ends. CDR3 in DNA: TGTGCCACGGCGTTGGTCACAGATACGCAGTATTTT. Amino acids: CATALVTDTQYF.

This chain connects TRBV20-1 to TRBJ1-1, with D tentatively TRBD1 (6 bases). Trimming stripped 3 bases from V and 0 bases from J, with 11 bases between. CDR3 length equals 14 residues. Germline CDR1 and CDR2: DFQATT and SNEGSKA (reference sequence). CDR3 residues: CSARLGAMNTEAFF. The CDR3 DNA reads as TGCAGTGCTAGGCTGGGGGCCATGAACACTGAAGCTTTCTTT.

The table lists this clonotype with many counts. The V call is TRBV9, the J call TRBJ2-3; no reliable D call. Looked up from germline, CDR1 is SGDLS and CDR2 is YYNGEE. Trimming took 3 bases from V and 2 from J, leaving 13 bases between them. This CDR3 is 15 amino acids long. The CDR3 DNA is TGTGCCAGCAGCGCCTCAGACTGGCACACAGATACGCAGTATTTT. Translated: CASSASDWHTDTQYF.

This clonotype was seen a handful of times. DNA for the CDR3: TGCAGCGTTCAACCCGGGACAGGGTCAGGAGAGACCCAGTACTTC. It encodes CSVQPGTGSGETQYF. This rearrangement joins TRBV29-1 to TRBJ2-5; 9 bases agree with TRBD1. The CDR3 spans 15 residues. J gave up 4 bases and V 5 bases, and 11 bases lay outside the gene matches. Germline V gives CDR1 SQVTM, CDR2 ANQGSEA.

This clonotype has just a few counts. The chain carries TRBV18 and TRBJ1-6; D uncertain. V was clipped by 2 bases and J by 6 bases, with 17 bases between them. The CDR3 is made up of 17 amino acids. The germline gives CDR1 KGHSH, CDR2 LQKENI. The CDR3 here is CASSPASRTRTNSPLHF. The CDR3 nucleotides are TGTGCCAGCTCACCAGCTTCCCGAACACGTACTAATTCACCCCTCCACTTT.

V and J are TRBV20-1 and TRBJ2-4, with 10 bases aligning to TRBD1. Trimming at V came to 2 bases and at J to 1 base, leaving 8 bases not matched to a gene. Germline V gene data show CDR1 as DFQATT and CDR2 as SNEGSKA (reference sequence). This CDR3 has 17 residues. The CDR3, as DNA: TGCAGTGCTAGATTGACGCCGGGACAGGGGGCCAAAAACATTCAGTACTTC. Its translation is CSARLTPGQGAKNIQYF.

There are a few counts of this clonotype. This chain links TRBV10-3 with TRBJ2-3, with TRBD1 matching over 8 bases. V dropped 0 bases and J dropped 3; count of bases not matched to a gene: 2. The CDR3 runs 15 residues. CDR1 is ENHRY, CDR2 SYGVKD, per germline. This CDR3 is CAISESGTGTDTQYF. As DNA, the CDR3 is TGTGCCATCAGTGAGTCCGGGACAGGAACAGATACGCAGTATTTT.

The rearrangement joins TRBV13 to TRBJ1-2; TRBD1 is a possible D gene (6 bases). Germline CDR1 reads PRHDT; CDR2 reads FYEKMQ (reference sequence). CDR3 length: 10 residues. Trimming pared 8 bases from V and 8 bases from J, leaving 9 bases between. The CDR3 region is CASGGRGYTF. DNA of the CDR3: TGTGCCAGCGGGGGGCGAGGCTACACCTTC.

The chain has TRBV27 and TRBJ2-6; maybe TRBD1 (6 bases). Trimming cost V 6 bases and J 0 bases, with 15 bases left between them. The CDR3 sequence is 17 residues long. The germline gives CDR1 MNHEY, CDR2 SMNVEV (reference sequence). The CDR3: CASRLGQTISGANVLTF. In DNA form, the CDR3 reads TGTGCCAGCAGGCTAGGACAGACTATCTCTGGGGCCAACGTCCTGACTTTC. Using reference TRBV27 and TRBJ2-6 for the parts outside the CDR3, the full variable domain is EAQVTQNPRYLITVTGKKLTVTCSQNMNHEYMSWYRQDPGLGLRQIYYSMNVEVTDKGDVPEGYKVSRKEKRNFPLILESPSPNQTSLYFCASRLGQTISGANVLTFGAGSRLTVL.

The chain couples TRBV20-1 to TRBJ2-1; no firm D call. The V end was cut by 6 bases, the J end by 7 bases, with 16 bases between. The CDR3 has 13 residues. Looked up from germline, CDR1 is DFQATT and CDR2 is SNEGSKA (reference sequence). CDR3 DNA: TGCAGTGCAGGGCCCCCCAACATGAATGAGCAGTTCTTC. The encoded protein is CSAGPPNMNEQFF.

Only a few counts were recorded for this clonotype. The V and J genes are TRBV28 and TRBJ2-4; 8 positions match TRBD1. V lost 7 bases to trimming and J lost 1 base; unmatched junction nucleotides: 9. Germline CDR1 is MDHEN and CDR2 is SYDVKM. The CDR3 contains 16 residues. Here the CDR3 DNA reads TGTGCCAGCAACCCTCAGGGGGCCGTGGCCAAAAACATTCAGTACTTC. Translation: CASNPQGAVAKNIQYF.

This clonotype was recorded many times. The chain uses TRBV6-6 and TRBJ1-1, with TRBD1 as a possible D gene (6 bases). The CDR3 length is 14 residues. Per the germline V gene, CDR1 is MNHNY and CDR2 is SVGAGI (reference sequence). V lost 6 bases to trimming and J lost 4 bases, with 15 bases between them. The CDR3 sequence: CASRSRDKPTEAFF. The CDR3 DNA is TGTGCCAGCAGGTCCCGGGACAAGCCCACTGAAGCTTTCTTT.

This sequence joins TRBV9 and TRBJ2-3; no reliable D call. The CDR3 covers 13 residues. Looked up from germline, CDR1 is SGDLS and CDR2 is YYNGEE. Trimming pared 3 bases from V and 4 bases from J, leaving 9 bases between. In DNA, the CDR3 is TGTGCCAGCAGCGCTATCGGACCAGATACGCAGTATTTT. Protein: CASSAIGPDTQYF.

The V gene is TRBV7-9, the J gene TRBJ1-6; D is unclear. CDR1 and CDR2 (germline): SEHNR, FQNEAQ (reference sequence). The CDR3 is 12 residues long. The V gene lost 5 bases and the J gene lost 5 bases, with 4 bases spanning the gap. Written as DNA, the CDR3 is TGTGCCAGCAGCGCAGATAATTCACCCCTCCACTTT. The encoded protein is CASSADNSPLHF.

This clonotype was detected a few times. The rearrangement links TRBV29-1 to TRBJ2-1; D gene uncertain. The CDR3 spans 12 residues. Trimming shortened V by 3 bases and J by 9 bases, and 12 bases separated the two germline ends. Per germline, CDR1 SQVTM and CDR2 ANQGSEA. The DNA for the CDR3 is TGCAGCGTTGACGTGGTTGTAGGTGAGCAGTTCTTC. This sequence encodes CSVDVVVGEQFF.

This clonotype was recorded only once. The chain has TRBV2 and TRBJ2-5; 10 nucleotides match TRBD2. The DNA end is a closer match to TRBJ2-7, so the J assignment may be wrong. This CDR3 has 15 residues. CDR1 and CDR2 from the germline V gene are SNHLY and FYNNEI. The CDR3: CASSVSGAGGCEQYF. CDR3 nucleotide sequence: TGTGCCAGCAGTGTATCCGGAGCGGGAGGGTGCGAGCAGTACTTC.

This clonotype was observed once. One end of the junction varies from germline; a read error may be responsible. The V and J genes are TRBV15 and TRBJ2-1; no definite D call. There are 12 residues in the CDR3. Germline CDR1 LNHNV, CDR2 YYDKDF (reference sequence). The CDR3 DNA follows: TGTGCCGCCAGTGTGGGATACAATGAGCAGTTCTTC. It specifies CAASVGYNEQFF.